This T cell receptor beta chain derives from a study of identical twins. Template switching created a universal primer site, and the cDNA included unique molecular identifiers. TCRdb passed the 5' RACE reads through MiXCR, listing each CDR3 protein once. The sample contains about 890,000 distinct CDR3 sequences, 9% to 15% of which appear only once. Whole-study results and caveats: Beta out-of-frame sequences displayed a weaker excess of sharing between twins.

Germline V CDR1 and CDR2: MGHRA, YSYEKL. CDR3 size: 15 residues. The trim removed 4 bases at V and 5 bases at J, leaving 4 bases unmatched. This clonotype was recorded at least ten times. Its matching antigen is unknown. These data also featured in a second study, about yellow fever vaccine responses in identical twins.

The chain couples TRBV4-1 to TRBJ2-2; 10 bases agree with TRBD2. The TCR was taken from a woman aged 18-35 years in good health. The material sequenced was PBMCs. CDR3 coding DNA: TGCGCCAGCAGCCGCTGGACTAGCGGTACCGGGGAGCTGTTTTTT. Translating gives CASSRWTSGTGELFF.